This T cell receptor (beta chain) was sequenced for a study of blood T cell repertoires in COVID-19. About the research overall: The United States, Italy and Spain were the sources of the acute and convalescent COVID-19 samples. Nucleic acid was either cDNA or gDNA, and it came from T cells, B-cell-depleted T cells, or PBMCs.

V was shortened by 4 bases and J by 8 bases, with 11 bases between the two germline ends. Germline CDR1 SNHLY, CDR2 FYNNEI. The CDR3 has 13 amino acids. Recruited during active infection, patients (from Seattle) were subsequently followed longitudinally. Repertoires were generated with immunoSEQ multiplex PCR, while TCRdb's copy carries only in-frame clones and drops some. The table lists some 180,000 clones, roughly 83% of them singletons. The TCR comes from a middle-aged woman with COVID-19, enrolled during active disease. Material: peripheral blood. V and J are TRBV2 and TRBJ1-4; D possibly corresponds to TRBD1 (5 bases). Here the CDR3 DNA reads TGTGCCAGCAGTGGAGGGGAGGTAGAAAAACTGTTTTTT. It encodes CASSGGEVEKLFF.